The source of this T cell receptor beta chain is a study of beta chain features in type 1 diabetes. Study conclusions and caveats: TCRB CDR3 length was moderately but significantly reduced in all four CD4+ subsets of Type 1 diabetes patients.

Sequencing targeted expressed TCRB transcripts, as all isolated RNA had been reverse transcribed. Assay: immunoSEQ multiplex PCR; the TCRdb copy retains only in-frame clones and omits some. The sample records 60,000 to 75,000 clones, approximately 50% being singletons. In regard to this clone: The antigen remains unidentified.

With V trimmed by 1 base and J by 3 bases, 5 bases remained unmatched. The CDR3 has 16 residues. Germline CDR1 and CDR2: SGHRS and YFSETQ. The origin of this receptor is a man aged 25 to 40 with type 1 diabetes. Specimen: central memory CD4+ T cells from blood. The rearrangement joins TRBV5-1 to TRBJ2-3; TRBD1 aligns across 10 bases. The CDR3 protein is CASSLTAGQGTDTQYF. For the CDR3, the DNA is TGCGCCAGCAGCTTGACGGCGGGACAGGGGACAGATACGCAGTATTTT.